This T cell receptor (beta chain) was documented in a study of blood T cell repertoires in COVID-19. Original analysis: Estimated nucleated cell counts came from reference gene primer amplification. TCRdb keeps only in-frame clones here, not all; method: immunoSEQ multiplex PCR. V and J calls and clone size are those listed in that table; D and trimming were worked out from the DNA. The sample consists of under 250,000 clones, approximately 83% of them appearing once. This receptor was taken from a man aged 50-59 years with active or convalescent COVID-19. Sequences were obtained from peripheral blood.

The CDR3 sequence: CASSLASAGGSTDTQYF. CDR3 coding DNA: TGTGCCAGCAGCTTAGCAAGTGCGGGGGGGAGCACAGATACGCAGTATTTT. The V call is TRBV7-9, the J call TRBJ2-3; 9 nucleotides agree with TRBD2. The germline V gene has CDR1 SEHNR and CDR2 FQNEAQ (reference sequence). This CDR3 spans 17 amino acids. V dropped 0 bases and J dropped 0; count of bases not matched to a gene: 4.